This T cell receptor (beta chain) was recorded in a study of T cell responses to AZD1222 COVID-19 vaccine. Findings and limits, study-wide: Repertoire collection took place solely once the T cell response had peaked. Most donors were white British and more were female, and clonal diversity was possibly underestimated. Across spike, vaccine-associated CD4 TCRs were found, dominant at 160-218 and 743-854.

The CDR3 contains 15 residues. Trimming removed 6 bases from V and 1 base from J; junction bases left unmatched: 8. Germline-derived CDR1 and CDR2 are MDHEN and SYDVKM. TCRdb keeps only in-frame clones here, not all; method: immunoSEQ multiplex PCR. This sample has roughly 100,000 clones, with approximately 93% found just once. Comments on this clone: The antigen is not known.

The chain couples TRBV28 to TRBJ1-1; the match to TRBD1 covers 7 bases. This clonotype was sampled from an adult in good health. The sample here was peripheral blood, taken on day 0 of AZD1222 vaccination. The CDR3 here is CASSPGDSSNTEAFF. As DNA, the CDR3 is TGTGCCAGCAGCCCGGGGGACAGTTCGAACACTGAAGCTTTCTTT.